Presented here are 8 T cell receptor beta chains from one specimen sequenced in a study of neurological immune-mediated disorders. TCRdb recomputed calls from the 5' RACE reads with MiXCR, one row per CDR3 protein. This sample has roughly 49,000 distinct CDR3 sequences, with about 13% found just once. The time point: longitudinal time-point 3. The sample taken for sequencing was PBMCs. The receptors were gathered from a male donor with HTLV-1-associated myelopathy (HAM/TSP).

At least ten counts were recorded for this clonotype. The genes are TRBV20-1 and TRBJ2-3; no firm D call. Germline CDR1 DFQATT, CDR2 SNEGSKA (reference sequence). Between the trimmed V and J ends, which lost 1 base and 0 bases, there was a span of 11 bases. The CDR3 loop spans 15 amino acids. As DNA, the CDR3 is TGCAGTGCTAGAGTTGCTCTCACTAGCACAGATACGCAGTATTTT. It is translated as CSARVALTSTDTQYF.

In this sample, this clonotype turned up many times. The chain has TRBV28 and TRBJ1-4; D call uncertain. CDR3 size: 15 residues. In germline, CDR1 is MDHEN, CDR2 SYDVKM. V lost 4 bases, J lost 10 bases, and 19 bases lay in between. The CDR3 sequence: CASSSGTGFLGKLFF. The CDR3, as DNA: TGTGCCAGCAGTTCCGGAACGGGCTTCCTAGGAAAACTGTTTTTT.

This clonotype was detected many times. The V gene is TRBV5-5, the J gene TRBJ1-1; no clear D gene. V was shortened by 7 bases and J by 0 bases, with 13 bases between the two germline ends. The V gene's germline CDR1 is SGHKS and CDR2 YYEKEE (reference sequence). The CDR3 contains 14 residues. CDR3 sequence reads: CASGDLFLNTEAFF. The CDR3, as DNA: TGTGCCAGCGGAGACCTTTTCCTGAACACTGAAGCTTTCTTT.

This clonotype has a count of ten or more. The chain recombines TRBV5-1 with TRBJ1-2; tentative D call: TRBD1 (6 bases). The CDR3 length is 14 residues. V was trimmed by 0 bases and J by 5 bases, leaving 11 bases between them. Germline-derived CDR1 and CDR2 are SGHRS and YFSETQ. The CDR3: CASSLGQGQYGYTF. The DNA of the CDR3 is TGCGCCAGCAGCTTGGGGCAGGGGCAGTATGGCTACACCTTC.

There are many counts of this clonotype. The J gene is TRBJ1-1, the V gene TRBV2; D possibly corresponds to TRBD1 (5 bases). V was cut by 8 bases and J by 4 bases, with 14 bases left in between. The germline V gene has CDR1 SNHLY and CDR2 FYNNEI. The CDR3 runs 13 residues. CDR3 protein: CASLQGESTEAFF. In DNA, the CDR3 is TGTGCCAGCCTCCAGGGCGAGAGCACTGAAGCTTTCTTT.

Turning to this clonotype: With a much larger clone just one base away, this may be a read error. The chain is built from TRBV9 and TRBJ2-3; D possibly corresponds to TRBD2 (6 bases). CDR3 size: 15 residues. V was trimmed by 1 base and J by 4 bases, leaving 13 bases between them. CDR1 and CDR2 from the germline V gene are SGDLS and YYNGEE. CDR3 residues: CASSVFPSGPDTQYF. The CDR3 DNA reads TGTGCCAGCAGCGTATTCCCCAGCGGGCCAGATACGCAGTATTTT.

This clonotype was picked up many times. V gene TRBV15 combines with J gene TRBJ2-6; D is undetermined. V was trimmed by 2 bases and J by 0 bases, leaving 11 bases between them. The CDR3 extends over 17 amino acids. Germline V gene sequence: CDR1 LNHNV, CDR2 YYDKDF (reference sequence). Written as DNA, the CDR3 is TGTGCCACCAGCAGAAGACGAATTAGCTCTGGGGCCAACGTCCTGACTTTC. Its translation: CATSRRRISSGANVLTF.

This clonotype was counted many times. The chain is built from TRBV2 and TRBJ1-5; D perhaps matches TRBD1 (6 bases). The germline V gene encodes CDR1 SNHLY and CDR2 FYNNEI. The CDR3 covers 14 residues. V lost 6 bases, J lost 6 bases, and 15 bases lay in between. CDR3 in amino acids: CASREIQGSQPQHF. DNA of the CDR3: TGTGCCAGCAGGGAAATACAGGGCTCTCAGCCCCAGCATTTT.